This T cell receptor beta chain was found in a study of T cell changes during pregnancy in multiple sclerosis. TCRdb keeps only in-frame clones here, not all; method: immunoSEQ multiplex PCR. The repertoire holds fewer than 55,000 clones, roughly 92% seen once, with 1% to 1.5% in the top ten. V was trimmed by 7 bases and J by 0 bases, leaving 15 bases between them. This CDR3 has 15 amino acids. CDR1 and CDR2 (germline): MNHNS, SASEGT. The material sequenced was peripheral blood. This TCR came from a female donor with multiple sclerosis, enrolled in a pregnancy study. The chain is built from TRBV6-1 and TRBJ1-1; weak D call: TRBD1 (6 bases). The CDR3 region is CASNPMDRLNTEAFF. The CDR3 nucleotides read TGTGCCAGCAACCCAATGGACAGACTGAACACTGAAGCTTTCTTT.